This is a list of T cell receptor beta chains from one sample in a study of control samples from healthy donors and cancer patients. TCRdb keeps only in-frame clones here, not all; method: immunoSEQ multiplex PCR. The data show over 150,000 clones, over 80% seen once. Sequenced sample: blood. The origin of the receptors is a man between 18 and 29 years old in good health. Both conserved end residues are part of each CDR3. D genes are given only for firm matches. Clone size is not always given. Where it is, it says once, few, many or a class for expanded clones.

D gene	V gene	clone size	J gene	CDR3 protein	CDR3 DNA
TRBD1	TRBV6-5	-	TRBJ1-6	CASSWTGTRSSPLHF	TGTGCCAGCAGCTGGACAGGGACTAGGAGTTCACCCCTCCACTTT
-	TRBV19	once	TRBJ1-5	CASSSRRGANQPQHF	TGTGCCAGTAGCAGTAGGCGGGGGGCCAATCAGCCCCAGCATTTT
-	TRBV7-9	-	TRBJ1-4	CASSSGRPVNEKLFF	TGTGCCAGCAGCTCCGGACGGCCAGTTAATGAAAAACTGTTTTTT
TRBD2	TRBV18	-	TRBJ2-7	CASSPGLAFSYEQYF	TGTGCCAGCTCACCCGGACTAGCTTTCTCCTACGAGCAGTACTTC
-	TRBV5-6	-	TRBJ2-1	CASRTSRGGALYNEQFF	TGTGCCAGCAGAACCAGTCGAGGGGGGGCCCTCTACAATGAGCAGTTCTTC
-	TRBV6-5	-	TRBJ2-7	CASSLTGREQYF	TGTGCCAGCAGCCTGACAGGTCGAGAGCAGTACTTC
-	TRBV5-1	-	TRBJ1-4	CASSLASGGGEKLFF	TGCGCCAGCAGCTTGGCCTCGGGGGGTGGTGAAAAACTGTTTTTT
-	TRBV11-1	-	TRBJ2-4	CASSSNALLESIQYF	TGTGCCAGCAGCTCGAACGCCCTATTGGAAAGCATTCAGTACTTC
-	TRBV30	few	TRBJ2-3	CAWSEEGTQYF	TGTGCCTGGAGTGAAGAGGGTACGCAGTATTTT
-	TRBV2	-	TRBJ2-3	CASSLEVGTQYF	TGTGCCAGCAGCCTCGAGGTGGGGACGCAGTATTTT
TRBD1	TRBV5-1	-	TRBJ2-5	CASSFGTVLETQYF	TGCGCCAGCAGCTTCGGGACAGTGTTAGAGACCCAGTACTTC
TRBD1	TRBV2	once	TRBJ2-1	CASSRDRAEEQFF	TGTGCCAGCAGCCGGGACAGGGCTGAGGAGCAGTTCTTC
TRBD1	TRBV7-3	-	TRBJ2-3	CASSSGQGADTQYF	TGTGCCAGCAGCTCGGGACAGGGGGCAGATACGCAGTATTTT
-	TRBV25-1	-	TRBJ2-5	CASSGTEQETQYF	TGTGCCAGCAGTGGGACGGAACAAGAGACCCAGTACTTC
-	TRBV30	-	TRBJ2-1	CAWSGPSSEQFF	TGTGCCTGGAGTGGTCCGAGCAGCGAGCAGTTCTTC
-	TRBV2	-	TRBJ2-2	CASSESGELFF	TGTGCCAGCAGTGAGTCCGGGGAGCTGTTTTTT
-	TRBV10-3	-	TRBJ1-1	CAISGWGTVNTEAFF	TGTGCCATCAGTGGGTGGGGGACGGTGAACACTGAAGCTTTCTTT
-	TRBV7-9	-	TRBJ2-7	CASSFLRDTSYEQYF	TGTGCCAGCAGCTTCCTCCGGGACACCTCCTACGAGCAGTACTTC
-	TRBV7-9	-	TRBJ2-1	CASSLLLAAAEQFF	TGTGCCAGCAGCTTACTACTCGCGGCAGCTGAGCAGTTCTTC
-	TRBV24-1	-	TRBJ1-2	CATPKKGTAPRNYGYTF	TGTGCCACCCCTAAAAAAGGAACCGCTCCTCGTAACTATGGCTACACCTTC
-	TRBV6-5	once	TRBJ2-2	CATYRKNTGELFF	TGTGCCACGTACAGGAAGAACACCGGGGAGCTGTTTTTT
TRBD1	TRBV30	once	TRBJ2-3	CAWSVQGGDTQYF	TGTGCCTGGAGTGTACAGGGGGGAGATACGCAGTATTTT